Below are 28 T cell receptor beta chains sequenced from a single sample in a study of cytotoxic CD8 clonotypes in ibrutinib-treated CLL. TCRdb's copy holds only in-frame clones and misses some; the assay was immunoSEQ multiplex PCR. The data contain around 70,000 clones, 83% of them singletons. The sequences come from PBMCs, collected after 24 months of ibrutinib treatment. All receptors derive from a human donor with chronic lymphocytic leukemia.

This chain connects TRBV18 to TRBJ1-5, with 7 nucleotides matching TRBD1. This CDR3 is built from 16 residues. J lost 2 bases, V lost 3 bases, and 7 bases had no gene match. Germline assignment: CDR1 KGHSH and CDR2 LQKENI. The CDR3: CASSPSHRGRNQPQHF. The CDR3 region has the DNA TGTGCCAGCTCACCGAGTCACAGGGGCCGCAATCAGCCCCAGCATTTT.

The chain uses TRBV14 and TRBJ2-7; 7 bases agree with TRBD2. This CDR3 is built from 17 residues. V lost 1 base and J lost 0; bases outside the gene matches: 9. CDR1 and CDR2 (germline): SGHDN, FVKESK. The CDR3 coding sequence is TGTGCCAGCAGCCAAGGCCGCGGGGGATTCAGCTCCTACGAGCAGTACTTC. Protein sequence: CASSQGRGGFSSYEQYF.

The table lists this clone with many counts. The rearrangement links TRBV6-1 to TRBJ2-7; TRBD1 aligns across 7 bases. The germline gives CDR1 MNHNS, CDR2 SASEGT. V dropped 7 bases and J dropped 4; count of bases not matched to a gene: 10. The CDR3 has 14 residues. The CDR3 protein is CASNLDRVAYEQYF. The CDR3 coding sequence is TGTGCCAGCAACCTAGACAGGGTAGCATACGAGCAGTACTTC.

V usage is TRBV7-6 and J usage is TRBJ1-4; a weak D match, TRBD1 (5 bases). CDR3 length: 17 residues. Trimming left V 2 bases short and J 0 bases short, with 13 bases between. The germline V gene has CDR1 SGHVS and CDR2 FNYEAQ. CDR3: CASSLWPRGATNEKLFF. CDR3 bases: TGTGCCAGCAGCTTATGGCCGCGGGGGGCAACTAATGAAAAACTGTTTTTT.

The chain links TRBV28 to TRBJ2-2; unclear D gene. Trimming removed 1 base from V and 7 bases from J, with 7 bases in between. Germline V gene lookup returns CDR1 MDHEN and CDR2 SYDVKM. The CDR3 sequence is 13 residues long. DNA for the CDR3: TGTGCCAGCAGTTTATCCGGTAGCGGGGAGCTGTTTTTT. This encodes CASSLSGSGELFF.

This chain links TRBV7-9 with TRBJ1-1; D is ambiguous. Trimming left V 0 bases short and J 8 bases short, with 13 bases between. CDR1 and CDR2 from the germline V gene are SEHNR and FQNEAQ (reference sequence). This CDR3 spans 14 amino acids. The CDR3 DNA reads as TGTGCCAGCAGCTTAGCCGGTACGGGTACGGAAGCTTTCTTT. Its protein product is CASSLAGTGTEAFF.

The J gene is TRBJ2-7, the V gene TRBV19; D is uncertain. The CDR3 runs 14 residues. Trimming removed 5 bases from V and 0 bases from J, with 11 bases in between. The germline V gene encodes CDR1 LNHDA and CDR2 SQIVND (reference sequence). Here the CDR3 DNA reads TGTGCCAGTAGTCCCCGATTACGCTCCTACGAGCAGTACTTC. Protein product: CASSPRLRSYEQYF. Drawing the rest from reference TRBV19 and TRBJ2-7, the complete variable domain is DGGITQSPKYLFRKEGQNVTLSCEQNLNHDAMYWYRQDPGQGLRLIYYSQIVNDFQKGDIAEGYSVSREKKESFPLTVTSAQKNPTAFYLCASSPRLRSYEQYFGPGTRLTVT.

The CDR3 region is CASSLLGNRRDSQYF. In DNA, the CDR3 is TGTGCCAGCAGCTTATTGGGGAACCGCCGGGACAGTCAGTACTTC. V is TRBV7-8 and J is TRBJ2-4, with 7 bases matching TRBD1. V shed 2 bases and J 12 bases; nucleotides not matched to a gene: 13. The CDR3 consists of 15 residues. Germline V gives CDR1 SGHVS, CDR2 FQNEAQ.

The rearrangement links TRBV4-2 to TRBJ2-7; TRBD1 or TRBD2 may be the D gene (5 bases each). This CDR3 is built from 18 residues. CDR1 and CDR2 from the germline V gene are LGHNA and YNFKEQ. Trimming pared 0 bases from V and 1 base from J, leaving 19 bases between. The CDR3 loop reads CASSQERPGTVTSYEQYF. CDR3 coding DNA: TGTGCCAGCAGCCAAGAACGGCCCGGGACCGTCACTTCCTACGAGCAGTACTTC.

The rearrangement uses TRBV28 and TRBJ1-5; 7 bases line up with TRBD1. The CDR3 is made up of 15 amino acids. Germline V gene lookup returns CDR1 MDHEN and CDR2 SYDVKM. Germline trimming cut 8 bases from V and 4 bases from J; bases unmatched to any gene: 11. CDR3 nucleotides: TGTGCCAGCGCTACATCCGGGACAGCTAATCAGCCCCAGCATTTT. Translating it yields CASATSGTANQPQHF.

The V and J genes are TRBV14 and TRBJ2-3, with 11 bases lining up with TRBD1. Germline V CDR1 and CDR2: SGHDN, FVKESK. The CDR3 sequence is 18 residues long. Trimming at V came to 4 bases and at J to 8 bases, leaving 17 bases not matched to a gene. The CDR3 DNA reads as TGTGCCAGCAGCCCCAGACCGGGACAGGGGGAAGGAGTGGGTACGCAGTATTTT. Translation gives CASSPRPGQGEGVGTQYF.

The rearrangement joins TRBV4-2 to TRBJ2-2; no clear D gene. The ends were cut back, 4 bases at V and 4 bases at J, with 4 bases in the middle. Germline loops: CDR1 LGHNA, CDR2 YNFKEQ. The CDR3 spans 12 residues. The CDR3 reads CASSPSTGELFF. The CDR3 nucleotides are TGTGCCAGCAGCCCGAGCACCGGGGAGCTGTTTTTT.

The chain carries TRBV28 and TRBJ1-5; D is uncertain. V shed 2 bases and J shed 5 bases, with 10 bases lying between them. This CDR3 spans 14 amino acids. The V gene's germline CDR1 is MDHEN and CDR2 SYDVKM. In DNA form, the CDR3 reads TGTGCCAGCAGTTTAATCGGCAGCCATCAGCCCCAGCATTTT. Encoded protein: CASSLIGSHQPQHF.

This clone was detected a few times. The chain is built from TRBV19 and TRBJ1-1; D not certain. Germline V gene data show CDR1 as LNHDA and CDR2 as SQIVND (reference sequence). There are 11 residues in the CDR3. Trimming removed 3 bases from V and 5 bases from J, with 4 bases in between. The CDR3 DNA is TGTGCCAGTAGTATGCGTACTGAAGCTTTCTTT. It translates to CASSMRTEAFF.

The gene calls are TRBV7-2 and TRBJ2-7; D might be TRBD2 (6 bases). The germline V gene has CDR1 SGHTA and CDR2 FQGNSA. The V and J ends lost 5 bases and 2 bases respectively, with 16 bases between them. The CDR3 extends over 15 amino acids. This CDR3 is CASSLTGDSAYEQYF. The CDR3 nucleotides are TGTGCCAGCAGCCTGACGGGGGACTCAGCCTACGAGCAGTACTTC.

CDR3: CASSYSSGTNTDTQYF. The CDR3 bases are TGTGCCAGCAGTTACTCGTCCGGGACAAACACAGATACGCAGTATTTT. V usage is TRBV6-6 and J usage is TRBJ2-3; maybe TRBD1 (6 bases). Germline values: CDR1 MNHNY, CDR2 SVGAGI (reference sequence). There are 16 residues in the CDR3. Trimming removed 0 bases at V and 2 bases at J, with 12 bases between.

In its sample, this clone was seen a few times. This chain uses TRBV2 with TRBJ1-1; D not resolved. Trimming removed 3 bases from V and 9 bases from J, with 11 bases in between. Germline loops: CDR1 SNHLY, CDR2 FYNNEI. CDR3 length: 12 amino acids. The CDR3 protein is CASSEAGYQAFF. The CDR3 DNA reads TGTGCCAGCAGTGAGGCTGGGTATCAAGCTTTCTTT.

The V gene is TRBV7-9, the J gene TRBJ2-7, with a tentative D call TRBD1 (6 bases). Germline loops: CDR1 SEHNR, CDR2 FQNEAQ (reference sequence). V lost 4 bases and J lost 3, with 16 bases in between. The CDR3 contains 15 residues. CDR3 residues: CASSSRDTGSYEQYF. The DNA for the CDR3 is TGTGCCAGCAGCTCCCGGGACACTGGAAGCTACGAGCAGTACTTC.

The genes are TRBV5-1 and TRBJ2-1; TRBD1 matches at 7 bases. V lost 4 bases, J lost 8 bases, and 3 bases stayed unmatched. This CDR3 has 12 amino acids. In germline, CDR1 is SGHRS, CDR2 YFSETQ. The CDR3 sequence: CASSGQVDEQFF. CDR3 coding DNA: TGCGCCAGCAGCGGACAGGTGGATGAGCAGTTCTTC.

This chain links TRBV13 with TRBJ2-5; 10 bases map to TRBD1. The CDR3 has 15 amino acids. V was clipped by 4 bases and J by 5 bases; unmatched bases: 7. Germline V gene sequence: CDR1 PRHDT, CDR2 FYEKMQ (reference sequence). The CDR3 DNA sequence: TGTGCCAGCAGCTCGACAGGGGGCCCCCTGGAGACCCAGTACTTC. Protein product: CASSSTGGPLETQYF.

The rearrangement links TRBV7-2 to TRBJ2-7, with 9 bases lining up with TRBD1. CDR1 SGHTA and CDR2 FQGNSA come from the germline V gene. This CDR3 comprises 14 residues. Germline trimming cut 1 base from V and 3 bases from J; bases unmatched to any gene: 1. The CDR3 spells CASSLGQGVYEQYF. The CDR3 coding sequence is TGTGCCAGCAGCTTAGGACAGGGGGTCTACGAGCAGTACTTC.

The chain couples TRBV29-1 to TRBJ2-7; a weak D match, TRBD1 (5 bases). Germline CDR1 SQVTM, CDR2 ANQGSEA. The length of the CDR3 is 13 residues. Trimming left V 5 bases short and J 1 base short, with 12 bases between. The CDR3 loop reads CSVYLDKSYEQYF. The CDR3 coding sequence is TGCAGCGTTTACTTGGACAAATCCTACGAGCAGTACTTC.

The genes are TRBV11-2 and TRBJ2-3, with 9 nucleotides matching TRBD1. The germline V gene encodes CDR1 SGHAT and CDR2 FQNNGV. The ends lost 4 bases at V and 3 bases at J; junction bases unmatched: 5. This CDR3 has 15 amino acids. The DNA for the CDR3 is TGTGCCAGCAGCTGGGTGGGACAGGGAACAGATACGCAGTATTTT. It yields the protein CASSWVGQGTDTQYF.

V gene TRBV6-5 combines with J gene TRBJ2-7; 8 bases map to TRBD1. V shed 5 bases, J shed 4 bases, and the junction held 4 bases outside the gene matches. In germline, CDR1 is MNHEY, CDR2 SVGAGI. CDR3 length equals 13 residues. The CDR3 is CASSQGALYEQYF. The CDR3 DNA follows: TGTGCCAGCAGTCAGGGGGCTCTGTACGAGCAGTACTTC.

This sequence joins TRBV28 and TRBJ2-6, with D possibly called TRBD1 or TRBD2 (5 bases each). V was trimmed by 5 bases and J by 0 bases, leaving 14 bases between them. Germline CDR1 reads MDHEN; CDR2 reads SYDVKM. CDR3 size: 17 residues. The CDR3 reads CASSPGTAVSGANVLTF. The DNA of the CDR3 is TGTGCCAGCAGTCCCGGGACGGCAGTCTCTGGGGCCAACGTCCTGACTTTC.

V usage is TRBV28 and J usage is TRBJ1-6; D gene uncertain. V was clipped by 8 bases and J by 5 bases, with 16 bases between them. This CDR3 is built from 15 residues. In germline, CDR1 is MDHEN, CDR2 SYDVKM. The CDR3 region is CASGRRPGHNSPLHF. The CDR3 bases are TGTGCCAGCGGCCGGCGACCCGGTCATAATTCACCCCTCCACTTT.

This rearrangement joins TRBV6-5 to TRBJ1-2, with D perhaps matching TRBD1 (6 bases). Trimming shortened V by 6 bases and J by 1 base, and 9 bases separated the two germline ends. Germline CDR1 and CDR2: MNHEY and SVGAGI. The CDR3 runs to 13 residues. CDR3 region: CASRSDSNYGYTF. CDR3 sequence (DNA): TGTGCCAGCAGATCGGACAGTAACTATGGCTACACCTTC.

The gene calls are TRBV27 and TRBJ2-5; maybe TRBD1 (5 bases). Germline-derived CDR1 and CDR2 are MNHEY and SMNVEV (reference sequence). The CDR3 is 14 residues long. V shed 3 bases and J shed 5 bases, with 13 bases lying between them. CDR3 coding DNA: TGTGCCAGCAGTTTTGACAGCCTCGGGGAGACCCAGTACTTC. It specifies CASSFDSLGETQYF.